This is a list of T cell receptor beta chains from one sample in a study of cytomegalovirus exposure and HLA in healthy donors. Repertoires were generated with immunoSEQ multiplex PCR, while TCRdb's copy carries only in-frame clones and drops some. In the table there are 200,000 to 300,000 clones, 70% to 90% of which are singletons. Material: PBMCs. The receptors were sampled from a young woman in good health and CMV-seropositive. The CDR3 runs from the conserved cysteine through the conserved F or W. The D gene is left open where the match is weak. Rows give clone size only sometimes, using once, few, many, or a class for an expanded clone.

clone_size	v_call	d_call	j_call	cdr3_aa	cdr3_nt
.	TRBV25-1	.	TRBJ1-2	CARDSYGYTF	TGTGCCAGGGACAGCTATGGCTACACCTTC
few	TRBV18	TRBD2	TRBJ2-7	CASSPTGTSGSNRHEQYF	TGTGCCAGCTCTCCGACTGGGACTAGCGGGAGTAATAGGCACGAGCAGTACTTC
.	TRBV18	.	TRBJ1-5	CASSPTENSNQPQHF	TGTGCCAGCTCACCGACAGAGAATAGCAATCAGCCCCAGCATTTT
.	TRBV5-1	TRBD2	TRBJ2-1	CASSLGLAVRYNEQFF	TGCGCCAGCAGCTTGGGACTAGCGGTCAGGTACAATGAGCAGTTCTTC
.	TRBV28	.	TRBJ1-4	CASSLYGSTNEKLFF	TGTGCCAGCAGTTTATACGGGTCAACTAATGAAAAACTGTTTTTT
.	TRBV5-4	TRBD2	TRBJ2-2	CASSAGTSGSPGELFF	TGTGCCAGCAGCGCCGGGACTAGCGGGAGCCCCGGGGAGCTGTTTTTT
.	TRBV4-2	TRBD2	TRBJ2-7	CASSQLRPSGRISYEQYF	TGTGCCAGCAGCCAGCTAAGGCCTAGCGGCCGTATATCCTACGAGCAGTACTTC
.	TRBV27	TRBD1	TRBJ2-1	CASSLTGTGRNEQFF	TGTGCCAGCAGCCTCACCGGGACAGGACGAAATGAGCAGTTCTTC
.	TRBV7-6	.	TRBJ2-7	CASSPAQGISYEQYF	TGTGCCAGCAGCCCAGCACAGGGAATCTCCTACGAGCAGTACTTC
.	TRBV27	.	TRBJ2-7	CASSLSRQLPYEQYF	TGTGCCAGCAGTTTATCACGACAGCTACCCTACGAGCAGTACTTC
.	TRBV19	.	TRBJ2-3	CASTVGVSTDTQYF	TGTGCCAGTACGGTGGGAGTTAGCACAGATACGCAGTATTTT
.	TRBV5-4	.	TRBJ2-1	CASSLTGRVNEQFF	TGTGCCAGCAGCTTGACAGGGAGGGTTAATGAGCAGTTCTTC
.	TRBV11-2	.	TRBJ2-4	CASSLVRDGIQYF	TGTGCCAGCAGCTTAGTCAGGGATGGCATTCAGTACTTC
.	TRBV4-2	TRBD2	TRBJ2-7	CASSLDTSDTYEQYF	TGTGCCAGCAGCCTCGACACTAGCGACACCTACGAGCAGTACTTC
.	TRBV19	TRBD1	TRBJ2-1	CASSRQGSNEQFF	TGTGCCAGTAGTAGACAGGGTAGCAATGAGCAGTTCTTC
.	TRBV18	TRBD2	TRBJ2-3	CASSQTSGTDTQYF	TGTGCCAGCTCACAGACTAGCGGCACAGATACGCAGTATTTT
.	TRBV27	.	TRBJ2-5	CASSLISDINQETQYF	TGTGCCAGCAGTTTAATATCCGACATAAATCAAGAGACCCAGTACTTC
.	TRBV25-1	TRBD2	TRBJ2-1	CASSRLASYRGQFF	TGTGCCAGCAGCCGACTAGCGAGCTATAGGGGGCAGTTCTTC
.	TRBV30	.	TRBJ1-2	CAWNGAPNREGYGYTF	TGTGCCTGGAACGGCGCTCCTAACAGGGAGGGCTATGGCTACACCTTC
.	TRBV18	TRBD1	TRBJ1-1	CASSQSPGTGGTEAFF	TGTGCCAGCTCACAATCCCCCGGGACAGGGGGCACTGAAGCTTTCTTT
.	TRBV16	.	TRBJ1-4	CASSQSSVATNEKLFF	TGTGCCAGCAGCCAATCTTCGGTTGCAACTAATGAAAAACTGTTTTTT
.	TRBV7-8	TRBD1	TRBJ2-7	CASSPRRTGIYEQYF	TGTGCCAGCAGCCCGCGAAGGACAGGTATCTACGAGCAGTACTTC
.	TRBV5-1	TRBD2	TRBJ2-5	CASSHGLAGGPLMETQYF	TGCGCCAGCAGCCATGGACTAGCGGGAGGGCCTCTAATGGAGACCCAGTACTTC
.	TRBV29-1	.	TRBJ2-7	CSVEVSDITYGPYEQYF	TGCAGCGTTGAAGTATCAGACATTACATATGGGCCATACGAGCAGTACTTC
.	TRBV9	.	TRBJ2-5	CASSPRASFSDPSETQYF	TGTGCCAGCAGCCCCCGCGCGTCGTTTAGCGACCCTTCTGAGACCCAGTACTTC
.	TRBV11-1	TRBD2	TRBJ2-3	CASSFISGSTDTQYF	TGTGCCAGCAGCTTTATCAGCGGGAGTACAGATACGCAGTATTTT
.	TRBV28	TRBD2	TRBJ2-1	CASSLGLAGRSSYNEQFF	TGTGCCAGCAGTTTAGGACTAGCGGGACGGAGCTCCTACAATGAGCAGTTCTTC
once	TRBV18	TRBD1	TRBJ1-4	CASTRGPTNEKLFF	TGTGCCAGCACCAGGGGGCCTACTAATGAAAAACTGTTTTTT
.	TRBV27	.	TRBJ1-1	CASYGGTEAFF	TGTGCCAGCTACGGGGGGACTGAAGCTTTCTTT
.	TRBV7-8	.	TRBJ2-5	CASSLVKEGGQETQYF	TGTGCCAGCAGCTTAGTTAAAGAGGGTGGGCAAGAGACCCAGTACTTC
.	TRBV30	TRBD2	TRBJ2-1	CAWSPKRGGSYNEQFF	TGTGCCTGGAGCCCTAAGCGGGGAGGCTCCTACAATGAGCAGTTCTTC
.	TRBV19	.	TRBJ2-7	CASSIGTSDEQYF	TGTGCCAGTAGTATAGGCACTAGTGATGAGCAGTACTTC
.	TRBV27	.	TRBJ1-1	CASSLFGLSTEAFF	TGTGCCAGCAGTTTATTCGGGTTGAGCACTGAAGCTTTCTTT
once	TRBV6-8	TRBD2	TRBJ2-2	CASRRSTPSGVYTGELFF	TGTGCCAGCAGACGCTCCACACCTAGCGGGGTCTACACCGGGGAGCTGTTTTTT
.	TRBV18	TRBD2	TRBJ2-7	CASSPNSGSSYEQYF	TGTGCCAGCTCACCTAATAGCGGGAGCTCCTACGAGCAGTACTTC
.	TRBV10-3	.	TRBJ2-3	CATGGRAEADTQYF	TGTGCCACCGGAGGTCGAGCGGAGGCAGATACGCAGTATTTT
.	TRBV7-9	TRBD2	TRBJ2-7	CASSLTVAGGDYEQYF	TGTGCCAGCAGCTTAACAGTAGCGGGAGGGGACTACGAGCAGTACTTC
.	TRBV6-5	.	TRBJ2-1	CASTQGGEQFF	TGTGCCAGCACTCAGGGTGGGGAGCAGTTCTTC
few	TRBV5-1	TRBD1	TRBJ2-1	CASSPGTGGISYNEQFF	TGCGCCAGCAGCCCCGGGACAGGGGGGATCTCCTACAATGAGCAGTTCTTC
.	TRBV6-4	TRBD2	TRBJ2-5	CASSEIAGSQETQYF	TGTGCCAGCAGTGAAATAGCGGGGAGCCAAGAGACCCAGTACTTC
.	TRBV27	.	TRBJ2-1	CASSTPGTYVPNEQFF	TGTGCCAGCAGTACCCCCGGGACATACGTACCCAATGAGCAGTTCTTC